The 13 T cell receptor beta chains presented below share a single source sample, sequenced in a study of T-cell memory formation after mild COVID-19. A single record per CDR3 protein comes from TCRdb applying MiXCR to the 5' RACE reads. The sample consists of nearly 350,000 distinct CDR3 sequences, roughly 13% of them appearing once. The sequenced sample consisted of PBMCs or a T cell subset sorted from them (not recorded which). These receptors all stem from a man in his late teens or twenties who had mild COVID-19 (a few samples of this study predate the infection). Cell type and time point are not known.

Only a few counts were recorded for this clonotype. The chain employs TRBV7-9 and TRBJ1-4; TRBD1 aligns across 7 bases. The CDR3 runs to 15 residues. V was pared by 4 bases and J by 4 bases, with 6 bases of the junction left unmatched. The germline V gene has CDR1 SEHNR and CDR2 FQNEAQ (reference sequence). CDR3 DNA: TGTGCCAGCAGCTCGACAGGGCCCCTTAATGAAAAACTGTTTTTT. Amino acid sequence: CASSSTGPLNEKLFF. The variable domain in full, with the rest retrieved from reference TRBV7-9 and TRBJ1-4, is DTGVSQNPRHKITKRGQNVTFRCDPISEHNRLYWYRQTLGQGPEFLTYFQNEAQLEKSRLLSDRFSAERPKGSFSTLEIQRTEQGDSAMYLCASSSTGPLNEKLFFGSGTQLSVL.

The J gene is TRBJ2-3, the V gene TRBV7-9; D might be TRBD2 (6 bases). Germline lookup yields CDR1 SEHNR and CDR2 FQNEAQ (reference sequence). The CDR3 consists of 16 residues. The germline V and J ends were trimmed by 7 bases and 2 bases, with 19 bases remaining between them. In DNA form, the CDR3 reads TGTGCCAGCACTGGGAGTCGGCTAGCGAACACAGATACGCAGTATTTT. As protein: CASTGSRLANTDTQYF.

This clonotype was seen once. This chain uses TRBV28 with TRBJ2-3, with a weak D call TRBD2 (5 bases). Trimming removed 6 bases from V and 5 bases from J, with 15 bases in between. CDR1 and CDR2 (germline): MDHEN, SYDVKM. The CDR3 covers 14 residues. The CDR3 loop reads CASSTPGVGDTQYF. CDR3 bases: TGTGCCAGCAGCACGCCCGGGGTTGGAGATACGCAGTATTTT.

The rearrangement links TRBV5-1 to TRBJ2-3; 10 bases agree with TRBD2. Losses at the gene ends were 1 base for V and 8 bases for J; bases not matched to a gene: 7. This CDR3 contains 15 residues. Per the germline V gene, CDR1 is SGHRS and CDR2 is YFSETQ. CDR3 DNA sequence: TGCGCCAGCAGCTTGAGCGGGGGGGCCGATATTACGCAGTATTTT. Translating gives CASSLSGGADITQYF.

The V call is TRBV5-1, the J call TRBJ2-3; D is possibly TRBD2 (6 bases). Germline loops: CDR1 SGHRS, CDR2 YFSETQ. The V gene lost 3 bases and the J gene lost 2 bases, with 7 bases spanning the gap. There are 13 residues in the CDR3. CDR3 bases: TGCGCCAGCAGCTGGGACTTCACAGATACGCAGTATTTT. Translated, it gives CASSWDFTDTQYF. The full variable domain, rest sourced from reference TRBV5-1 and TRBJ2-3, is KAGVTQTPRYLIKTRGQQVTLSCSPISGHRSVSWYQQTPGQGLQFLFEYFSETQRNKGNFPGRFSGRQFSNSRSEMNVSTLELGDSALYLCASSWDFTDTQYFGPGTRLTVL.

This clonotype was found a few times. The CDR3 nucleotides are TGTGCCAGCACTGCAGGGAAACGCGGCAAAGCTTTCTTT. Amino acid sequence: CASTAGKRGKAFF. This sequence joins TRBV6-2 or TRBV6-3 and TRBJ1-1, with a weak D call TRBD1 (5 bases). The CDR3 loop spans 13 amino acids. Trimming removed 7 bases from V and 9 bases from J, with 18 bases in between. Germline V CDR1 and CDR2: MNHEY, SVGEGT.

This clonotype turned up a few times. The CDR3 region is CASSVHTGTSGVPSTDTQYF. For the CDR3, the DNA is TGCGCCAGCAGCGTACACACCGGGACTAGCGGGGTTCCTAGCACAGATACGCAGTATTTT. The rearrangement uses TRBV4-3 and TRBJ2-3, with 13 bases lining up with TRBD2. Germline V gene lookup returns CDR1 LGHNA and CDR2 YSLEER. The CDR3 spans 20 residues. The trim removed 5 bases at V and 0 bases at J, leaving 14 bases unmatched.

The chain carries TRBV9 and TRBJ1-1; D not resolved. Between the trimmed V and J ends, which lost 3 bases and 1 base, there was a span of 10 bases. Germline V gene lookup returns CDR1 SGDLS and CDR2 YYNGEE. This CDR3 is 14 amino acids long. As DNA, the CDR3 is TGTGCCAGCAGCGAGGACGGGGAGAACACTGAAGCTTTCTTT. Translating gives CASSEDGENTEAFF.

The rearrangement joins TRBV6-6 to TRBJ1-1; TRBD1 matches 8 bases. The trim removed 6 bases at V and 6 bases at J, leaving 12 bases unmatched. Germline loops: CDR1 MNHNY, CDR2 SVGAGI (reference sequence). The CDR3 spans 15 residues. DNA for the CDR3: TGTGCCAGCAGCTATCAGGGGGCGCGAGGCGCTGAAGCTTTCTTT. This translates into CASSYQGARGAEAFF.

J is TRBJ1-1 and V is TRBV7-9, with no clear D. This CDR3 comprises 9 residues. The germline gives CDR1 SEHNR, CDR2 FQNEAQ (reference sequence). The V end was cut by 10 bases, the J end by 1 base, with 1 base between. The CDR3 spells CATNTEAFF. CDR3 DNA sequence: TGTGCCACGAACACTGAAGCTTTCTTT. Using reference TRBV7-9 and TRBJ1-1 for the parts outside the CDR3, the full variable domain is DTGVSQNPRHKITKRGQNVTFRCDPISEHNRLYWYRQTLGQGPEFLTYFQNEAQLEKSRLLSDRFSAERPKGSFSTLEIQRTEQGDSAMYLCATNTEAFFGQGTRLTVV.

The V gene is TRBV19, the J gene TRBJ1-2, with D perhaps TRBD1 (5 bases). The CDR3 has 14 amino acids. Trimming took off 3 bases at V and 2 bases at J, with 10 bases between the two ends. Germline V gene sequence: CDR1 LNHDA, CDR2 SQIVND (reference sequence). The CDR3 loop reads CASSIRGRNYGYTF. The CDR3 nucleotides are TGTGCCAGTAGTATTCGGGGACGGAACTATGGCTACACCTTC.

The V call is TRBV12-3 or TRBV12-4, the J call TRBJ1-5; D uncertain. The V and J ends lost 6 bases and 7 bases respectively, with 19 bases between them. This CDR3 spans 15 amino acids. The CDR3 sequence: CASSQLVGGRQPQHF. In nucleotides, the CDR3 is TGTGCCAGCAGCCAGCTTGTGGGTGGTCGACAGCCCCAGCATTTT.

V usage is TRBV29-1 and J usage is TRBJ2-3, with 7 bases fitting TRBD1. CDR3 length equals 15 residues. Germline lookup yields CDR1 SQVTM and CDR2 ANQGSEA. J was trimmed by 0 bases and V by 8 bases; bases with no gene match: 11. CDR3 residues: CSTAPGGQSTDTQYF. The CDR3 nucleotides are TGCAGCACGGCTCCAGGGGGTCAAAGCACAGATACGCAGTATTTT.